Presented here are 25 T cell receptor beta chains from one specimen sequenced in a study of blood T cell repertoires in COVID-19. Produced via immunoSEQ multiplex PCR; TCRdb's table is partial and in-frame only. Of approximately 150,000 clones detected, 70% to 90% appear once; the ten largest clones hold over 2.5%. The specimen was peripheral blood. These receptors were taken from a human donor with acute or convalescent COVID-19. The donor label of this sample is uncertain.

This clone appeared a few times. The J gene is TRBJ1-2, the V gene TRBV5-5; 7 nucleotides agree with TRBD1. This CDR3 contains 15 residues. CDR1 and CDR2 from the germline V gene are SGHKS and YYEKEE (reference sequence). Losses at the gene ends were 0 bases for V and 4 bases for J; bases not matched to a gene: 6. The CDR3 bases are TGTGCCAGCAGCTTGGGGTACAGGGGCCCCTATGGCTACACCTTC. It translates to CASSLGYRGPYGYTF.

The CDR3 nucleotides are TGTGCCAGCAGCTTGTGGGGGGCAACTAATGAAAAACTGTTTTTT. It specifies CASSLWGATNEKLFF. The V call is TRBV5-6, the J call TRBJ1-4, with D possibly matching TRBD1 (5 bases). Germline V CDR1 and CDR2: SGHDT, YYEEEE. This CDR3 spans 15 amino acids. Trimming cost V 1 base and J 0 bases, with 7 bases left between them. Full variable domain (missing parts from reference TRBV5-6 and TRBJ1-4): DAGVTQSPTHLIKTRGQQVTLRCSPKSGHDTVSWYQQALGQGPQFIFQYYEEEERQRGNFPDRFSGHQFPNYSSELNVNALLLGDSALYLCASSLWGATNEKLFFGSGTQLSVL.

J is TRBJ2-2 and V is TRBV2; maybe TRBD2 (6 bases). Trimming removed 6 bases from V and 2 bases from J, with 13 bases in between. Germline CDR1 reads SNHLY; CDR2 reads FYNNEI. The CDR3 runs to 15 residues. The CDR3 loop reads CASREWDSNTGELFF. As DNA, the CDR3 is TGTGCCAGCAGGGAATGGGACTCAAACACCGGGGAGCTGTTTTTT.

V is TRBV30 and J is TRBJ2-3, with D perhaps matching TRBD2 (7 bases). The germline V gene has CDR1 GTSNPN and CDR2 SVGIG (reference sequence). CDR3 length equals 13 residues. CDR3 in amino acids: CAEQGGNSDTQYF. The CDR3 nucleotides read TGTGCTGAACAGGGAGGGAACTCAGATACGCAGTATTTT.

V is TRBV7-6 and J is TRBJ2-7; D uncertain. CDR3 length equals 15 residues. Germline loops: CDR1 SGHVS, CDR2 FNYEAQ. The germline V and J ends were trimmed by 1 base and 0 bases, with 10 bases remaining between them. The CDR3 nucleotides read TGTGCCAGCAGCTTAGGACATTCTACCTCCTACGAGCAGTACTTC. Its protein product is CASSLGHSTSYEQYF.

The gene calls are TRBV6-5 and TRBJ1-1; D is perhaps TRBD1 (5 bases). In germline, CDR1 is MNHEY, CDR2 SVGAGI. The CDR3 is 13 residues long. With 5 bases removed from V and 4 bases from J, the gap between germline ends came to 11 bases. CDR3 in amino acids: CASSPMGGTEAFF. DNA of the CDR3: TGTGCCAGCAGTCCCATGGGGGGCACTGAAGCTTTCTTT.

There are a few counts of this clone. V is TRBV11-2 and J is TRBJ2-5; weak D call: TRBD2 (7 bases). V gave up 2 bases and J gave up 4 bases, with 14 bases separating them. CDR3 size: 15 residues. Germline V lookup: CDR1 SGHAT, CDR2 FQNNGV. DNA for the CDR3: TGTGCCAGCAGCTTACTCGCGGGGGCCCCAGAGACCCAGTACTTC. This sequence encodes CASSLLAGAPETQYF.

V and J are TRBV4-2 and TRBJ1-4; D perhaps matches TRBD1 (5 bases). Germline CDR1 reads LGHNA; CDR2 reads YNFKEQ. Trimming took 1 base from V and 6 from J, leaving 12 bases between them. CDR3 length: 15 amino acids. The CDR3 DNA sequence: TGTGCCAGCAGCCAAGGGCAGGGCACCGATGAAAAACTGTTTTTT. Translating it yields CASSQGQGTDEKLFF.

This clone was seen only a few times. The gene calls are TRBV3-1 (or the pseudogene TRBV3-2) and TRBJ1-6; unclear D gene. Per germline, CDR1 LGHDT and CDR2 YNNKEL (reference sequence). This CDR3 contains 12 residues. The V end lost 4 bases, the J end lost 7 bases, and 5 bases lay between the germline ends. In nucleotides, the CDR3 is TGTGCCAGCAGCCTTCCGAATTCACCCCTCCACTTT. Protein product: CASSLPNSPLHF.

V and J are TRBV11-2 and TRBJ1-1; 12 bases align to TRBD1. The CDR3 is 18 amino acids. The germline V gene has CDR1 SGHAT and CDR2 FQNNGV. V trimming: 5 bases; J trimming: 8 bases; junction bases outside the gene matches: 18. The DNA of the CDR3 is TGTGCCAGCAGCCCCAACCAGCCGGGACAGGGGGCTAGGAGCGAAGCTTTCTTT. This sequence encodes CASSPNQPGQGARSEAFF.

This chain links TRBV29-1 with TRBJ1-3; D is ambiguous. In germline, CDR1 is SQVTM, CDR2 ANQGSEA. V gave up 0 bases and J gave up 9 bases, with 12 bases separating them. The CDR3 length is 13 residues. In nucleotides, the CDR3 is TGCAGCGTTGAAGAAGGCGGCGGTGGCACCATATATTTT. Its protein product is CSVEEGGGGTIYF.

V is TRBV19 and J is TRBJ1-5; no clear D gene. CDR1 LNHDA and CDR2 SQIVND come from the germline V gene (reference sequence). V was pared by 2 bases and J by 0 bases, with 14 bases between. This CDR3 comprises 17 residues. This chain's CDR3 is CASSIFPSPVSNQPQHF. The CDR3 nucleotides are TGTGCCAGTAGTATATTCCCCTCGCCGGTTAGCAATCAGCCCCAGCATTTT.

The V gene is TRBV30, the J gene TRBJ1-5; D gene unclear. V lost 4 bases and J 2 bases, leaving 9 bases between the germline ends. CDR3 length: 13 residues. Per germline, CDR1 GTSNPN and CDR2 SVGIG (reference sequence). The CDR3 spells CAWTPGGNQPQHF. The DNA for the CDR3 is TGTGCCTGGACCCCCGGGGGCAATCAGCCCCAGCATTTT.

The sample holds one count of this clone. The chain uses TRBV12-3 or TRBV12-4 and TRBJ1-4; D unresolved. The germline V and J ends were trimmed by 2 bases and 9 bases, with 4 bases remaining between them. This CDR3 comprises 11 residues. CDR3 DNA: TGTGCCAGCAGTTTATCTAAAAAACTGTTTTTT. The encoded protein is CASSLSKKLFF.

The chain carries TRBV5-5 and TRBJ2-7; 8 nucleotides agree with TRBD2. The CDR3 consists of 14 residues. The ends lost 4 bases at V and 3 bases at J; junction bases unmatched: 6. Germline-derived CDR1 and CDR2 are SGHKS and YYEKEE (reference sequence). In DNA form, the CDR3 reads TGTGCCAGCAGCACACCGGGACTAGGCTACGAGCAGTACGTC. Translating gives CASSTPGLGYEQYV.

The V gene is TRBV6-5, the J gene TRBJ2-1; maybe TRBD1 (5 bases). The CDR3 has 15 residues. Trimming left V 4 bases short and J 8 bases short, with 18 bases between. Germline CDR1 is MNHEY and CDR2 is SVGAGI. The CDR3 DNA reads TGTGCCAGCAGTTCGGGCAGCGAAATAGGGGATGAGCAGTTCTTC. This sequence encodes CASSSGSEIGDEQFF.

The J gene is TRBJ1-2, the V gene TRBV5-1; 7 bases align to TRBD1. V lost 3 bases and J lost 4; bases outside the gene matches: 6. This CDR3 has 14 amino acids. Germline CDR1 reads SGHRS; CDR2 reads YFSETQ. The CDR3: CASSSETGVYGYTF. CDR3 in DNA: TGCGCCAGCAGCTCGGAAACAGGGGTCTATGGCTACACCTTC.

The chain couples TRBV7-9 to TRBJ2-7; 8 bases map to TRBD1. Germline V gene sequence: CDR1 SEHNR, CDR2 FQNEAQ (reference sequence). Trimming took 4 bases from V and 7 from J; bases not matched to a gene: 9. CDR3 length equals 14 residues. The CDR3 spells CASSSDRVGLEQYF. Written as DNA, the CDR3 is TGTGCCAGCAGCTCGGACAGGGTGGGATTAGAGCAGTACTTC.

This clone appeared a single time. The chain couples TRBV3-1 (or the pseudogene TRBV3-2) to TRBJ1-1; TRBD1 matches at 8 bases. The V gene's germline CDR1 is LGHDT and CDR2 YNNKEL (reference sequence). CDR3 length equals 18 residues. Trimming cost V 3 bases and J 3 bases; bases outside gene matches: 15. The CDR3, as DNA: TGTGCCAGCAGCCATCCTCCGGGACAGGACTTGGATGACACTGAAGCTTTCTTT. It encodes CASSHPPGQDLDDTEAFF.

The CDR3 protein is CASSVLQGDYGYTF. The CDR3 coding sequence is TGTGCCAGCAGTGTTCTACAGGGGGACTATGGCTACACCTTC. V gene TRBV28 combines with J gene TRBJ1-2; 8 bases are a match to TRBD1. The ends lost 5 bases at V and 3 bases at J; junction bases unmatched: 5. Per germline, CDR1 MDHEN and CDR2 SYDVKM. The CDR3 consists of 14 residues.

The V call is TRBV5-1, the J call TRBJ1-1; no definite D call. Trimming stripped 1 base from V and 4 bases from J, with 14 bases between. The CDR3 runs 15 residues. Germline lookup yields CDR1 SGHRS and CDR2 YFSETQ. The CDR3 DNA is TGCGCCAGCAGCTTGTCTAAGTCTGGCGGCACTGAAGCTTTCTTT. It translates to CASSLSKSGGTEAFF.

The chain has TRBV2 and TRBJ1-2; 10 bases map to TRBD1. Germline trimming cut 4 bases from V and 2 bases from J; bases unmatched to any gene: 4. This CDR3 is built from 15 residues. Germline V CDR1 and CDR2: SNHLY, FYNNEI. Here the CDR3 reads CASSAWGQGNYGYTF. CDR3 sequence (DNA): TGTGCCAGCAGTGCATGGGGACAGGGGAACTATGGCTACACCTTC. The full variable domain, rest sourced from reference TRBV2 and TRBJ1-2, is EPEVTQTPSHQVTQMGQEVILRCVPISNHLYFYWYRQILGQKVEFLVSFYNNEISEKSEIFDDQFSVERPDGSNFTLKIRSTKLEDSAMYFCASSAWGQGNYGYTFGSGTRLTVV.

This sequence joins TRBV4-3 and TRBJ2-1; 7 positions match TRBD2. V trimming: 1 base; J trimming: 1 base; junction bases outside the gene matches: 7. In germline, CDR1 is LGHNA, CDR2 YSLEER. The CDR3 consists of 17 residues. The CDR3 DNA reads as TGCGCCAGCAGCCAAGGGGTCGCGGGGGAGTCCTACAATGAGCAGTTCTTC. It yields the protein CASSQGVAGESYNEQFF.

V is TRBV7-9 and J is TRBJ2-3, with unresolved D. This CDR3 is 13 amino acids long. V was cut by 3 bases and J by 2 bases, with 6 bases left in between. The V gene's germline CDR1 is SEHNR and CDR2 FQNEAQ (reference sequence). The CDR3 loop reads CASSFVATDTQYF. The CDR3 DNA reads as TGTGCCAGCAGCTTCGTGGCCACAGATACGCAGTATTTT. The full variable domain, rest sourced from reference TRBV7-9 and TRBJ2-3, is DTGVSQNPRHKITKRGQNVTFRCDPISEHNRLYWYRQTLGQGPEFLTYFQNEAQLEKSRLLSDRFSAERPKGSFSTLEIQRTEQGDSAMYLCASSFVATDTQYFGPGTRLTVL.

The chain combines TRBV14 with TRBJ2-7, with 11 bases matching TRBD2. V lost 3 bases, J lost 2 bases, and 12 bases stayed unmatched. Germline-derived CDR1 and CDR2 are SGHDN and FVKESK. The CDR3 length is 18 residues. DNA of the CDR3: TGTGCCAGCAGCCACACGATATTGACTAGCGGGGCCGCCTACGAGCAGTACGTC. Its protein is CASSHTILTSGAAYEQYV.